The clone carrying this T cell receptor (beta chain) came up a few times. Its target is unknown. These data are taken from a study of cytomegalovirus exposure and HLA in healthy donors. Broader study findings: TCR beta sequences reportedly predicted most subjects' HLA-A and HLA-B alleles accurately.

CDR1 MGHRA and CDR2 YSYEKL come from the germline V gene. The CDR3 is 15 amino acids. V was clipped by 5 bases and J by 1 base, with 12 bases between them. With 60 Vbeta and 13 Jbeta primers, the PCR was carried out. The data were produced by immunoSEQ multiplex PCR, yet TCRdb's version contains in-frame clones alone and is incomplete. The data show fewer than 100,000 clones, with approximately 7.1% seen just once and over 2% held by the top ten. The sample was PBMCs. The J gene is TRBJ2-1, the V gene TRBV4-1; no clear D. The sequence derives from a man aged 45 to 65 in good health and CMV-seronegative. CDR3 bases: TGCGCCAGCAGCGATAGACATATTTCCTACAATGAGCAGTTCTTC. As protein: CASSDRHISYNEQFF.